These 25 T cell receptor beta chains originate from one sample sequenced in a study of Graves' ophthalmopathy and Graves' hyperthyroidism. RNA transcripts provided the template for amplifying TCR beta CDR3 regions. In the first round, RT-PCR was carried out with HTBI primers, and a multiplex PCR formed the second round. One entry per CDR3 protein, called by TCRdb with MiXCR from the multiplex PCR reads. The data show about 240,000 distinct CDR3 sequences, around 42% seen once. The sample comprised peripheral blood. The receptors here all came from an adult man with Graves' ophthalmopathy.

The chain combines TRBV24-1 with TRBJ2-5, with D unclear. The CDR3 has 12 amino acids. CDR1 and CDR2 from the germline V gene are KGHDR and SFDVKD. V shed 4 bases and J shed 0 bases, with 2 bases lying between them. The CDR3 region is CATSENQETQYF. CDR3 nucleotides: TGTGCCACCAGTGAAAACCAAGAGACCCAGTACTTC.

This clonotype was counted a few times. The V gene is TRBV7-3, the J gene TRBJ2-7; D uncertain. CDR3 length: 13 residues. The V end lost 1 base, the J end lost 5 bases, and 9 bases lay between the germline ends. Per germline, CDR1 SGHTA and CDR2 FQGTGA. CDR3 region: CASSLMYADEQYF. The CDR3 DNA sequence: TGTGCCAGCAGCTTAATGTATGCGGACGAGCAGTACTTC.

This clonotype has a handful of counts. The genes are TRBV2 and TRBJ1-1, with D hard to call. The length of the CDR3 is 13 residues. Germline V gives CDR1 SNHLY, CDR2 FYNNEI. Deletions cut 6 bases from V and 0 bases from J, with 8 bases between. The DNA for the CDR3 is TGTGCCAGCAGGAATGGGATGAACACTGAAGCTTTCTTT. It translates to CASRNGMNTEAFF.

This clonotype was detected only a few times. One junction end disagrees with the germline gene, perhaps due to a read error. This chain links TRBV10-2 with TRBJ1-1, with D possibly TRBD1 on 6 matching bases. The CDR3 runs 12 residues. From germline, CDR1 is WSHSY and CDR2 SAAADI. The CDR3: CASSQGRTEAFF. CDR3 in DNA: TGTGCCAGCAGTCAGGGGAGGACTGAAGCTTTCTTT.

This clonotype was found a few times. The J gene is TRBJ2-5, the V gene TRBV7-9; TRBD1 aligns across 7 bases. The CDR3 totals 12 residues. Per germline, CDR1 SEHNR and CDR2 FQNEAQ (reference sequence). V was pared by 11 bases and J by 1 base, with 4 bases of the junction left unmatched. CDR3 bases: TGTGCCGACAGGGCCATCCAAGAGACCCAGTACTTC. This codes for CADRAIQETQYF.

The rearrangement links TRBV12-5 to TRBJ2-5; D gene unclear. Germline CDR1 LGHNT, CDR2 FRNRAP. Trimming removed 1 base from V and 5 bases from J, with 2 bases in between. There are 11 residues in the CDR3. Here the CDR3 DNA reads TGTGCTAGTGGTTTGGGTGAGACCCAGTACTTC. This sequence encodes CASGLGETQYF. Looking up the rest from reference TRBV12-5 and TRBJ2-5 gives the full variable domain: DARVTQTPRHKVTEMGQEVTMRCQPILGHNTVFWYRQTMMQGLELLAYFRNRAPLDDSGMPKDRFSAEMPDATLATLKIQPSEPRDSAVYFCASGLGETQYFGPGTRLLVL.

This clonotype was observed a few times. V and J are TRBV20-1 and TRBJ2-2; D unclear. The germline V gene encodes CDR1 DFQATT and CDR2 SNEGSKA (reference sequence). The CDR3 extends over 16 amino acids. Trimming pared 1 base from V and 4 bases from J, leaving 16 bases between. The CDR3 coding sequence is TGCAGTGCTAGAGTGGCCGGTGCGGCTGGCACCGGGGAGCTGTTTTTT. This encodes CSARVAGAAGTGELFF.

This clonotype was seen only a few times. The V gene is TRBV10-1, the J gene TRBJ1-2; a weak D match, TRBD1 (6 bases). CDR1 is WNHNN and CDR2 is SYGVQD in the germline V gene (reference sequence). The CDR3 is made up of 13 amino acids. Trimming removed 3 bases from V and 7 bases from J, with 12 bases in between. DNA for the CDR3: TGCGCCAGCAGTGAAACAGGGAATAGTGGCTACACCTTC. Residues: CASSETGNSGYTF.

This sequence joins TRBV10-3 and TRBJ1-1, with 7 bases matching TRBD1. Trimming removed 10 bases from V and 5 bases from J; junction bases left unmatched: 7. CDR1 and CDR2 from the germline V gene are ENHRY and SYGVKD. This CDR3 has 12 residues. The CDR3 loop is CASRGSLTEAFF. CDR3 coding DNA: TGTGCCAGCAGGGGGTCTTTGACTGAAGCTTTCTTT.

The table lists this clonotype with a few counts. The chain has TRBV5-8 and TRBJ2-7; TRBD1 matches at 9 bases. The CDR3 runs to 16 residues. CDR1 SGHTS and CDR2 YDEGEE come from the germline V gene. V was pared by 4 bases and J by 5 bases, with 13 bases of the junction left unmatched. As DNA, the CDR3 is TGTGCCAGCAGCCAAGGGCGATTTACAGGGGGCCACGAGCAGTACTTC. Amino acids: CASSQGRFTGGHEQYF.

This clonotype was recorded at least ten times. The genes are TRBV15 and TRBJ2-7, with TRBD1 identical over 10 bases. Germline loops: CDR1 LNHNV, CDR2 YYDKDF (reference sequence). The CDR3 has 16 residues. V lost 1 base, J lost 0 bases, and 3 bases stayed unmatched. CDR3 sequence: CATSRAGDRGSYEQYF. The DNA for the CDR3 is TGTGCCACCAGCAGAGCCGGGGACAGGGGCTCCTACGAGCAGTACTTC.

The CDR3 sequence is CASSSYRDHYGYTF. The CDR3 DNA follows: TGTGCCAGCAGCTCGTACAGGGATCACTATGGCTACACCTTC. The V and J genes are TRBV7-9 and TRBJ1-2; D is possibly TRBD1 (6 bases). Germline V lookup: CDR1 SEHNR, CDR2 FQNEAQ (reference sequence). V dropped 4 bases and J dropped 3 bases, with 12 bases sitting between them. The CDR3 is made up of 14 amino acids.

The table lists this clonotype with a few counts. The chain has TRBV6-5 and TRBJ1-1; the match to TRBD1 covers 7 bases. The ends lost 7 bases at V and 1 base at J; junction bases unmatched: 3. The germline CDR1 and CDR2 sequences are MNHEY and SVGAGI. This CDR3 spans 13 amino acids. CDR3 in amino acids: CASTYRGNTEAFF. DNA for the CDR3: TGTGCCAGCACCTACAGGGGGAACACTGAAGCTTTCTTT.

This clonotype came up once. One end of the junction varies from germline; a read error may be responsible. The J gene is TRBJ2-2, the V gene TRBV5-1, with TRBD2 identical over 10 bases. Per the germline V gene, CDR1 is SGHRS and CDR2 is YFSETQ. The length of the CDR3 is 17 residues. The CDR3 loop is CASIQGWGLAKTGELFF. The CDR3 DNA reads TGCGCCAGCATCCAAGGGTGGGGACTAGCGAAGACCGGGGAGCTGTTTTTT.

This clonotype has ten or more counts. The gene calls are TRBV20-1 and TRBJ1-2; TRBD1 matches 8 bases. V lost 5 bases to trimming and J lost 4 bases; unmatched junction nucleotides: 6. The V gene's germline CDR1 is DFQATT and CDR2 SNEGSKA (reference sequence). The CDR3 runs to 13 residues. CDR3 in amino acids: CSASTGVLYGYTF. In nucleotides, the CDR3 is TGCAGTGCTTCGACAGGGGTCCTCTATGGCTACACCTTC.

This chain uses TRBV24-1 with TRBJ1-5; D is ambiguous. The CDR3 is 14 residues long. V gave up 1 base and J gave up 5 bases, with 8 bases separating them. The V gene's germline CDR1 is KGHDR and CDR2 SFDVKD. CDR3 sequence: CATSDFSGHQPQHF. CDR3 nucleotides: TGTGCCACCAGTGATTTTAGTGGGCATCAGCCCCAGCATTTT.

Concerning this clonotype: Because the CDR3 is missing its conserved closing phenylalanine or tryptophan, this is likely a read error. The chain is built from TRBV5-8 and TRBJ1-2; no reliable D call. Germline V gene sequence: CDR1 SGHTS, CDR2 YDEGEE. The length of the CDR3 is 14 residues. V lost 0 bases and J 3 bases, leaving 9 bases between the germline ends. This CDR3 is CASSLAGVDYGYTL. The CDR3 nucleotides read TGTGCCAGCAGCTTGGCCGGGGTGGACTATGGCTACACCCTC.

This rearrangement joins TRBV2 to TRBJ1-2; D may be TRBD1 (5 bases). The CDR3 is made up of 16 amino acids. V lost 6 bases to trimming and J lost 5 bases, with 22 bases between them. Germline loops: CDR1 SNHLY, CDR2 FYNNEI. The CDR3 loop is CASSQEYASRGYGYTF. The CDR3 DNA follows: TGTGCCAGCAGCCAAGAATATGCGTCTCGGGGGTATGGCTACACCTTC.

This clonotype was observed a few times. The CDR3, as DNA: TGTGCCAGCAGTCTAACCGTCCTCACTGAAGCTTTCTTT. It is translated as CASSLTVLTEAFF. The chain combines TRBV27 with TRBJ1-1; D gene uncertain. Germline CDR1 MNHEY, CDR2 SMNVEV (reference sequence). V shed 5 bases and J shed 4 bases, with 11 bases lying between them. This CDR3 is built from 13 residues.

To note about this clonotype: A much larger clone is a single base away; this may be a read error. The chain carries TRBV29-1 and TRBJ1-2, with D uncertain. The germline V gene encodes CDR1 SQVTM and CDR2 ANQGSEA. The CDR3 consists of 12 residues. The CDR3 loop reads CSVEDLGSGHTF. The DNA for the CDR3 is TGCAGCGTTGAAGATCTAGGCAGTGGCCACACCTTC.

The V gene is TRBV20-1, the J gene TRBJ1-2; 9 bases fit TRBD1. Per the germline V gene, CDR1 is DFQATT and CDR2 is SNEGSKA (reference sequence). Trimming took 4 bases from V and 4 from J; bases not matched to a gene: 10. This CDR3 contains 15 residues. The CDR3 coding sequence is TGCAGTGCTAAGACCGGGACAGGGCCTGTCTATGGCTACACCTTC. Translating gives CSAKTGTGPVYGYTF.

The chain recombines TRBV7-9 with TRBJ2-1; TRBD2 matches 9 bases. This CDR3 comprises 18 residues. Per the germline V gene, CDR1 is SEHNR and CDR2 is FQNEAQ (reference sequence). With 6 bases clipped from V and 3 bases from J, the junction kept 15 bases outside the gene matches. The CDR3 loop is CASSPAGGGATIYNEQFF. The CDR3 DNA reads as TGTGCCAGCAGTCCCGCGGGAGGGGGGGCCACCATCTACAATGAGCAGTTCTTC.

The rearrangement uses TRBV12-3 or TRBV12-4 and TRBJ2-5; 7 bases are shared with TRBD1. J lost 2 bases, V lost 5 bases, and 5 bases had no gene match. This CDR3 spans 14 amino acids. DNA for the CDR3: TGTGCCAGCAGTCGACAGGGTAGGCAAGAGACCCAGTACTTC. Residues: CASSRQGRQETQYF.

This clonotype was recorded at least ten times. A read error may produce the germline difference seen at one junction end. This sequence joins TRBV12-3 or TRBV12-4 and TRBJ1-1; no firm D call. CDR3 length: 12 amino acids. In DNA form, the CDR3 reads TGTGCCAGCAGTTTAATGAAGACTGAAGCTTTCTTT. Amino acid sequence: CASSLMKTEAFF.

The chain recombines TRBV7-2 with TRBJ1-6; D gene ambiguous. CDR1 is SGHTA and CDR2 is FQGNSA in the germline V gene. The V and J ends lost 5 bases and 0 bases respectively, with 14 bases between them. This CDR3 region has 17 residues. CDR3 bases: TGTGCCAGCAGCACACGGAGGCAGAGCTCCTATAATTCACCCCTCCACTTT. Its translation is CASSTRRQSSYNSPLHF.